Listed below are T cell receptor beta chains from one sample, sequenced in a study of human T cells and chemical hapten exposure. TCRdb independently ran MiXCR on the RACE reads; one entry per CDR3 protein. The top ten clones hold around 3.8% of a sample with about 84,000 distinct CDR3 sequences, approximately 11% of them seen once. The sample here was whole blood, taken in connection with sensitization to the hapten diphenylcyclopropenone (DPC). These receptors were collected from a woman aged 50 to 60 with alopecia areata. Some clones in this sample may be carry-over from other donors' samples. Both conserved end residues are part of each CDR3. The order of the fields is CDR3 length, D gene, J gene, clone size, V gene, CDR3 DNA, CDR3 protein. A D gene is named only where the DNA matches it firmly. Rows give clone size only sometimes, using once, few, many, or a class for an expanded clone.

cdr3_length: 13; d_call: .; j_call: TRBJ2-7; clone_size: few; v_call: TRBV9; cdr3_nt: TGTGCCAGCAGCGTAGACAGTTCCTACGAGCAGTACTTC; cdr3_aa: CASSVDSSYEQYF
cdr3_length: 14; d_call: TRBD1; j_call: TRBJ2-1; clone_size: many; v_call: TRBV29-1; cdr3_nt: TGCAGCGTACGGGACAGGGAAGTCAGCAATGAGCAGTTCTTC; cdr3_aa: CSVRDREVSNEQFF
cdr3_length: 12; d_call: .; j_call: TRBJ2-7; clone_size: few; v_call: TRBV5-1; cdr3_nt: TGCGCCAGCAGCTTGGCAGGGAACGAGCAGTACTTC; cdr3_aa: CASSLAGNEQYF
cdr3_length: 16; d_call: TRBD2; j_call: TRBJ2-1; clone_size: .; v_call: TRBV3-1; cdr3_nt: TGTGCCAGCAGCCACTTTAGCGGGAGCCGTAGTAATGAGCAGTTCTTC; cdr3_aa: CASSHFSGSRSNEQFF
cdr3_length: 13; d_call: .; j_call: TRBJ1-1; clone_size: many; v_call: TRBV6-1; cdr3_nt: TGTGCCAGTTCCCGTTGGACGAACACTGAAGCTTTCTTT; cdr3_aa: CASSRWTNTEAFF
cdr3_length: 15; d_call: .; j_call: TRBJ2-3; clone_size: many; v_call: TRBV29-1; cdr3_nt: TGCAGCGTTGAATTCTACGGGGCGGGCACAGATACGCAGTATTTT; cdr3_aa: CSVEFYGAGTDTQYF
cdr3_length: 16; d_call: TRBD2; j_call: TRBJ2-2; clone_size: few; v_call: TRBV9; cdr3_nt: TGTGCCAGCAGCGTAGGGCTAGCGGGGACAACCGGGGAGCTGTTTTTT; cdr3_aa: CASSVGLAGTTGELFF
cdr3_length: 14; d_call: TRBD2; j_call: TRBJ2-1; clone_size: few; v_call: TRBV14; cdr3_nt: TGTGCCAGCAGCCGGGGACTAGCGGGAGACGAGCAGTTCTTC; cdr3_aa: CASSRGLAGDEQFF
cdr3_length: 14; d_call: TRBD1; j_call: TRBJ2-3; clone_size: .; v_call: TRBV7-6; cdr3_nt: TGTGCCAGCAGCTCGGGACAGGACACAGATACGCAGTATTTT; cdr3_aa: CASSSGQDTDTQYF
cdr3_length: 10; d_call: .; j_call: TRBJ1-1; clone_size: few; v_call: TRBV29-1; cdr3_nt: TGCAGCGTATCGGGGCCTGAAGCTTTCTTT; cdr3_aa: CSVSGPEAFF
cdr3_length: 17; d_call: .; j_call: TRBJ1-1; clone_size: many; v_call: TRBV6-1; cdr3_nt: TGTGCCAGCAGTGAACCGCCAGGAGGGTCCATGAACACTGAAGCTTTCTTT; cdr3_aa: CASSEPPGGSMNTEAFF
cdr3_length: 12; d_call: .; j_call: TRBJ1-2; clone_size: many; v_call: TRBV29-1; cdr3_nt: TGCAGCGTTGTTTGGTCTAGCTATGGCTACACCTTC; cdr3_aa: CSVVWSSYGYTF
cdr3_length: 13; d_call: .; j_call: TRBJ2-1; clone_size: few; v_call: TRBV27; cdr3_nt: TGTGCCAGCAGTTTTAACAGGGACAATGAGCAGTTCTTC; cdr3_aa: CASSFNRDNEQFF
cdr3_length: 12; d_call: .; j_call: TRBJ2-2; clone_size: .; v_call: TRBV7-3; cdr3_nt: TGTGCCAGCAGCTTATACGCCGGGGAGCTGTTTTTT; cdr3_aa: CASSLYAGELFF
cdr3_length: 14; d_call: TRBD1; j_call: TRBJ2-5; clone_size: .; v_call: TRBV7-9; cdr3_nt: TGTGCCAGCAGCTTAACAGGGGGCCAAGAGACCCAGTACTTC; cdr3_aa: CASSLTGGQETQYF
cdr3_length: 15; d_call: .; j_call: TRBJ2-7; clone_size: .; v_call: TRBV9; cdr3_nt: TGTGCCAGCAGCGTAGGACACCATGGTAGCTACGAGCAGTACTTC; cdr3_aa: CASSVGHHGSYEQYF
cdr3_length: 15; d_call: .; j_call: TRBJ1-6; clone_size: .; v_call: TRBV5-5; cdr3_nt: TGTGCCAGCAGCTTGACAGGGCATAGTAATTCACCCCTCCACTTT; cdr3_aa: CASSLTGHSNSPLHF
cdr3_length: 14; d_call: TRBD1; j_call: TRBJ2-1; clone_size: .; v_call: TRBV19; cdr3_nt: TGTGCCAGTAGTATGGACAGGGCCCGCAATGAGCAGTTCTTC; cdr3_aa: CASSMDRARNEQFF
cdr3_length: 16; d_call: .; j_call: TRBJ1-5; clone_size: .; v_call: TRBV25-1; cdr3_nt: TGTGCCAGCAGTGAAGCGGGGGGAAATAGCAATCAGCCCCAGCATTTT; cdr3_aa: CASSEAGGNSNQPQHF
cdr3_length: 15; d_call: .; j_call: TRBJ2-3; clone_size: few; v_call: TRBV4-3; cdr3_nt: TGCGCCAGCAGCCAAGAAGAGGGTAACCCAGATACGCAGTATTTT; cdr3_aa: CASSQEEGNPDTQYF
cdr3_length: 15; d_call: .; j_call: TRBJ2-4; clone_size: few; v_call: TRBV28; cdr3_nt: TGTGCCAGCAGTTTAGGCGGGATGGGTAAAAACATTCAGTACTTC; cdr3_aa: CASSLGGMGKNIQYF
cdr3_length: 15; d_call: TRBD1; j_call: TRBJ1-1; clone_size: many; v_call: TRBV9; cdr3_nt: TGTGCCAGCAGCACACCACAGGGGGTGAACACTGAAGCTTTCTTT; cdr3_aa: CASSTPQGVNTEAFF
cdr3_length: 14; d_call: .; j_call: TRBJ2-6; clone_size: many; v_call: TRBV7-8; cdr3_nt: TGTGCCAGCAGCTTGGGGGCTGGGGCCAACGTCCTGACTTTC; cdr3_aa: CASSLGAGANVLTF
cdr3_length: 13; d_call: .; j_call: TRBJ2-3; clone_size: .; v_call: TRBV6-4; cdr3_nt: TGTGCCAGCAGGAGGGACCGCACAGATACGCAGTATTTT; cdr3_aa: CASRRDRTDTQYF
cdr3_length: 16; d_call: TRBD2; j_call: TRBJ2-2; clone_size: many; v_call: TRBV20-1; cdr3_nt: TGCAGTGCTAGAGCCAGCGGGAGGGCCCTCGTCGGGGAGCTGTTTTTT; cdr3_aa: CSARASGRALVGELFF
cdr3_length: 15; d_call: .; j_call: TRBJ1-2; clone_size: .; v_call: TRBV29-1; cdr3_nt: TGCAGCGTTGACAGGGGTGGGCAGCAGAACTATGGCTACACCTTC; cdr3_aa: CSVDRGGQQNYGYTF
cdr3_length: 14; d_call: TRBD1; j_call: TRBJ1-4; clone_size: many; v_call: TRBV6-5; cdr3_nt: TGTGCCAGCGGTCCGGGGACAGGGGGTGAAAAACTGTTTTTT; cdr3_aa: CASGPGTGGEKLFF
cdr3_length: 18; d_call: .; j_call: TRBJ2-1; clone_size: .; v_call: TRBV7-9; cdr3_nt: TGTGCCAGCAGGCTCCCCCATCGGTTAGGGGGATCCTACAATGAGCAGTTCTTC; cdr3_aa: CASRLPHRLGGSYNEQFF
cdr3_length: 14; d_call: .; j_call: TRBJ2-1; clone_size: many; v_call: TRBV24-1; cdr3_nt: TGTGCCACCGGCACCGGTACTAGCTACAATGAGCAGTTCTTC; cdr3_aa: CATGTGTSYNEQFF
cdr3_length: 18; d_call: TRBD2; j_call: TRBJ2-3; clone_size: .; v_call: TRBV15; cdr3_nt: TGTGCCACCAGCAGAGAGCCCCTGGGGACTAGGTTCACAGATACGCAGTATTTT; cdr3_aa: CATSREPLGTRFTDTQYF
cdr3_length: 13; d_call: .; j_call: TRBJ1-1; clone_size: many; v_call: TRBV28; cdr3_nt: TGTGCCAGCCAACACCCTAGGCGTTTAGAAGCTTTCTTT; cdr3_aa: CASQHPRRLEAFF
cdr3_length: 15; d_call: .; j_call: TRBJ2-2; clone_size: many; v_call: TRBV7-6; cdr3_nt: TGTGCCAGCAGACCTAGGCCCCTCGGACCCGGGGAGCTGTTTTTT; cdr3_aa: CASRPRPLGPGELFF
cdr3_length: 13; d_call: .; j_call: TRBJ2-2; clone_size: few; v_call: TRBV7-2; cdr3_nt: TGTGCCAGCAGCTTAAAGTCCACCGGGGAGCTGTTTTTT; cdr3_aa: CASSLKSTGELFF
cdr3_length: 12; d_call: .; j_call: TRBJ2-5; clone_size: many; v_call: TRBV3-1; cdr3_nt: TGTGCCAGCAGCCACGGGGAAGAGACCCAGTACTTC; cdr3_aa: CASSHGEETQYF
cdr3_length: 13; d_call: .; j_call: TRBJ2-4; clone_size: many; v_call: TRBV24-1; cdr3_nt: TGTGCCACCAGTGATGGGACTCTAAACATTCAGTACTTC; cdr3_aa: CATSDGTLNIQYF
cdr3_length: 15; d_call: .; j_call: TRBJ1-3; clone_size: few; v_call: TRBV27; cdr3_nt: TGTGCCAGCAGTATCACGGGGACTCCTGGAAACACCATATATTTT; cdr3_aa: CASSITGTPGNTIYF
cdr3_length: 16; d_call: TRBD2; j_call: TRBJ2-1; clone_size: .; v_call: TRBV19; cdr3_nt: TGTGCCAGTATGGGCGGGAGCCCAATCTCCTACAATGAGCAGTTCTTC; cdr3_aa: CASMGGSPISYNEQFF
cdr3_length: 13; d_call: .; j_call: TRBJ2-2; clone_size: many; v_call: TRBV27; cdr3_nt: TGTGCCAGCAGTTTTATGCACACCGGGGAGCTGTTTTTT; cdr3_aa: CASSFMHTGELFF
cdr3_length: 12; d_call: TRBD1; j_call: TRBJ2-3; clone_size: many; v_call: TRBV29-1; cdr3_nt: TGCAGCGGGACAGGGAGCACAGATACGCAGTATTTT; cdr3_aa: CSGTGSTDTQYF
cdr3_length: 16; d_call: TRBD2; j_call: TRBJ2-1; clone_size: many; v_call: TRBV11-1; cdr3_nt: TGTGCCAGCAGCCTAGGGGGGACTAGCATTGAGGTTGAGCAGTTCTTC; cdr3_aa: CASSLGGTSIEVEQFF
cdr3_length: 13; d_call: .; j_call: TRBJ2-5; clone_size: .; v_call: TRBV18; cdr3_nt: TGTGCCAGCTGCGGGGGCGTTCAAGAGACCCAGTACTTC; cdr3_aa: CASCGGVQETQYF
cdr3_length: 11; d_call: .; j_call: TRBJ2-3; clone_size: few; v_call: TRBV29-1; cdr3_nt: TGCAGCGTTCTAGTGGCAGATACGCAGTATTTT; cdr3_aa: CSVLVADTQYF
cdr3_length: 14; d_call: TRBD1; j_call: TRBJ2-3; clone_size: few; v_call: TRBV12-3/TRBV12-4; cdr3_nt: TGTGCCAGCAGTCGAGACAGGGCCACAGATACGCAGTATTTT; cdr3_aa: CASSRDRATDTQYF
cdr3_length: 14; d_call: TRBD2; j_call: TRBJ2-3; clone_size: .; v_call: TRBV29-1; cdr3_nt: TGCAGCGTTGAACTGGCGGGAGGGCCGGATACGCAGTATTTT; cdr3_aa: CSVELAGGPDTQYF
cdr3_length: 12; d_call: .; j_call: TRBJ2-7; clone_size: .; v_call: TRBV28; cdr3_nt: TGTGCCAGCAGTTTATCCGGGAACGAGCAGTACTTC; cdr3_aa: CASSLSGNEQYF
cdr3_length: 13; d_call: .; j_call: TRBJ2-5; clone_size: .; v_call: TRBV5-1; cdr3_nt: TGCGCCAGCAGCTTGAATGGTGACGAGACCCAGTACTTC; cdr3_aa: CASSLNGDETQYF
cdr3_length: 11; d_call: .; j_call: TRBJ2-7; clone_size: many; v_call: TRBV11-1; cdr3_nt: TGTGCCAGCAGCTTTTCCTACGAGCAGTACTTC; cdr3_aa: CASSFSYEQYF
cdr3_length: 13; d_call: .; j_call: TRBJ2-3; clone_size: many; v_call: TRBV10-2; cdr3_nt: TGCGCCAGCAGCCGCGGGACGGGAGATACGCAGTATTTT; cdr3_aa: CASSRGTGDTQYF
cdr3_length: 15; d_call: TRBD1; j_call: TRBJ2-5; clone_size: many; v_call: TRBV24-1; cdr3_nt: TGTGCCACCAGTCCAAATCAGGGGGACCGGGAGACCCAGTACTTC; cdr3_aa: CATSPNQGDRETQYF
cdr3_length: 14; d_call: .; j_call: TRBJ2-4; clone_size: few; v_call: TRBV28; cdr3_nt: TGTGCCAGCAGTCAACGTGAGACCAAAAACATTCAGTACTTC; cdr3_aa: CASSQRETKNIQYF
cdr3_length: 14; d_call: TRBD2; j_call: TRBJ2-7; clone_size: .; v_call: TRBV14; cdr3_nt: TGTGCCAGCAGTAGACTAGCGGGGGTGTACGAGCAGTACTTC; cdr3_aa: CASSRLAGVYEQYF
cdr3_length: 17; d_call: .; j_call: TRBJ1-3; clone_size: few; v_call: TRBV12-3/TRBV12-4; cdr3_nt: TGTGCCAGCAGTGTTCGCGGGACTCCCGGCAGGGGAAACACCATATATTTT; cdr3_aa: CASSVRGTPGRGNTIYF
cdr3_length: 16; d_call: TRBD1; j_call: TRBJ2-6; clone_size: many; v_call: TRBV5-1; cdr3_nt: TGCGCCAGCAGCCGGGACAGGGCGTCCGGGGCCAACGTCCTGACTTTC; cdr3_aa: CASSRDRASGANVLTF
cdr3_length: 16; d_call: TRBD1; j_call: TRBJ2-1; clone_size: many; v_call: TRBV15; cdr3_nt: TGTGCCACCAGCAATCTTGTGGGGACAGGGTTGAATGAGCAGTTCTTC; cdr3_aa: CATSNLVGTGLNEQFF
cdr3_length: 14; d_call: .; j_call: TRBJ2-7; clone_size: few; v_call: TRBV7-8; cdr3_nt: TGTGCCAGCAGCTTATCTTCAGGAGTCCCCGAGCAGTACTTC; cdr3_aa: CASSLSSGVPEQYF
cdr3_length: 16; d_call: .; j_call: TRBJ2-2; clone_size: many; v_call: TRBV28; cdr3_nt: TGTGCCAGCAGTTTACTTGCGGGACTTAGGGACGGGGAGCTGTTTTTT; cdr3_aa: CASSLLAGLRDGELFF